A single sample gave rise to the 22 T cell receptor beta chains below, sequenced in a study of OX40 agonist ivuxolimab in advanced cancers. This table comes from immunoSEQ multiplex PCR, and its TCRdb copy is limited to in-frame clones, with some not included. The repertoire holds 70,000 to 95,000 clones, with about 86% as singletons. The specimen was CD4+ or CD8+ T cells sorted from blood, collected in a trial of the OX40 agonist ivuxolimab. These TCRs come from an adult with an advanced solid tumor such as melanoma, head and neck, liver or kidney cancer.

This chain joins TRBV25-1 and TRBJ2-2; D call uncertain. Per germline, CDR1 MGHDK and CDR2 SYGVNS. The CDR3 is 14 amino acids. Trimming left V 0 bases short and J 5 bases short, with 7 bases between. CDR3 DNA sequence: TGTGCCAGCAGTGAATATGGGGAAACCGGGGAGCTGTTTTTT. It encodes CASSEYGETGELFF.

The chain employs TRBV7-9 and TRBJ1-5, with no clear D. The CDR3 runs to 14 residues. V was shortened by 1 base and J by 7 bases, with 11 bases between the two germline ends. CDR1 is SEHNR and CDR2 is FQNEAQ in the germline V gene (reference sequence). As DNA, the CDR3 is TGTGCCAGCAGCTTAGGACCCCAGGAGCAGCCCCAGCATTTT. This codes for CASSLGPQEQPQHF.

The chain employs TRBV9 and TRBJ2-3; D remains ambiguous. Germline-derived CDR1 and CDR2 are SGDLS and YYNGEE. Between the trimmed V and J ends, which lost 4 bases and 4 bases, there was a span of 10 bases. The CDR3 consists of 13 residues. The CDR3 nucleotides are TGTGCCAGCAGCTCGAGCGTCCCAGATACGCAGTATTTT. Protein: CASSSSVPDTQYF.

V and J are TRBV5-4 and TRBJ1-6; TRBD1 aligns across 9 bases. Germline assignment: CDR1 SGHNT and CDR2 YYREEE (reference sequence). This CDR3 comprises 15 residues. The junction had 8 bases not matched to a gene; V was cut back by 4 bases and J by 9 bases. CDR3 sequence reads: CASSPQGQGPSPLHF. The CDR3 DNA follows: TGTGCCAGCAGCCCCCAGGGACAGGGTCCTTCACCCCTCCACTTT.

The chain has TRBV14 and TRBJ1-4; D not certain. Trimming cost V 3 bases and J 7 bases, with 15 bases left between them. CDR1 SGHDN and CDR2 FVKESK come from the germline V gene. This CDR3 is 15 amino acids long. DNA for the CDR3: TGTGCCAGCAGCCAGAAGTCCTTGCCAGCTGAAAAACTGTTTTTT. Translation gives CASSQKSLPAEKLFF.

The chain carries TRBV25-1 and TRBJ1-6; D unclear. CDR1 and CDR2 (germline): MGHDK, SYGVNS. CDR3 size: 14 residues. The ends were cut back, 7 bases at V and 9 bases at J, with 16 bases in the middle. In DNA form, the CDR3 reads TGTGCCAGCAAAGACGCTAGGGAGCGTTCACCCCTCCACTTT. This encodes CASKDARERSPLHF. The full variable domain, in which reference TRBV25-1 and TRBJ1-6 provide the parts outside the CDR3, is EADIYQTPRYLVIGTGKKITLECSQTMGHDKMYWYQQDPGMELHLIHYSYGVNSTEKGDLSSESTVSRIRTEHFPLTLESARPSHTSQYLCASKDARERSPLHFGNGTRLTVT.

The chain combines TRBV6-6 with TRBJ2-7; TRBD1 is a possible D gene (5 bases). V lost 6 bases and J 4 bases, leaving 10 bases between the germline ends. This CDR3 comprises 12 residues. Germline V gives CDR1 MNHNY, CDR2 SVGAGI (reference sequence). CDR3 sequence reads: CASRLTGYEQYF. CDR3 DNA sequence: TGTGCCAGCAGGCTAACAGGATACGAGCAGTACTTC.

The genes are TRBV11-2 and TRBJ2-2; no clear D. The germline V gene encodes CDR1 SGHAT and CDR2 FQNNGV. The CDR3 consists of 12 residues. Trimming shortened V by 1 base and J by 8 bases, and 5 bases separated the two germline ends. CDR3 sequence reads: CASSLVGGELFF. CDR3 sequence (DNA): TGTGCCAGCAGCTTAGTAGGGGGGGAGCTGTTTTTT.

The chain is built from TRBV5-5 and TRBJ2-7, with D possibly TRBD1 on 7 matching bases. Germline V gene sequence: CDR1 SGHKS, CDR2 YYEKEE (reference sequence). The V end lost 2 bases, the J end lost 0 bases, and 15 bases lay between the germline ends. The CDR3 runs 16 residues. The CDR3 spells CASSFPRQGGSYEQYF. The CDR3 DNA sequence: TGTGCCAGCAGCTTTCCCCGGCAGGGGGGCTCCTACGAGCAGTACTTC.

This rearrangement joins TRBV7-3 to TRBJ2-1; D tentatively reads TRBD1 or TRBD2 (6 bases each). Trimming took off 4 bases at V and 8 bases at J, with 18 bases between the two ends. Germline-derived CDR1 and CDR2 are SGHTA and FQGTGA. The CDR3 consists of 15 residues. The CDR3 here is CASSSRGAPTDEQFF. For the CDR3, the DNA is TGTGCCAGCAGCTCGAGGGGGGCCCCAACCGATGAGCAGTTCTTC.

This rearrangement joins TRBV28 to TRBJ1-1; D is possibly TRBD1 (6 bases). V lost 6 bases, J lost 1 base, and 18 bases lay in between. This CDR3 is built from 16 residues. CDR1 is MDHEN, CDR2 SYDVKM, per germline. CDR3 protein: CASRFGGTLGNTEAFF. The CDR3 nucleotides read TGTGCCAGCAGGTTTGGGGGGACACTGGGGAACACTGAAGCTTTCTTT.

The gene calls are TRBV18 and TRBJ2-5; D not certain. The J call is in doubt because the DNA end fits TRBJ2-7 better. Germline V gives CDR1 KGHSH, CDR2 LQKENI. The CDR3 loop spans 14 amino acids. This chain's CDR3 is CASSPGGSSYEQYF. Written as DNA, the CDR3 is TGTGCCAGCTCACCAGGCGGCAGCTCCTACGAGCAGTACTTC.

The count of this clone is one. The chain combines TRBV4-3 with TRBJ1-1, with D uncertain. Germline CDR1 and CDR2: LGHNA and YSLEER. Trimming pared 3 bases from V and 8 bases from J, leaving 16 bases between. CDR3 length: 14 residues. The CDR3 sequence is CASSQSGRDREAFF. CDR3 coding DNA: TGCGCCAGCAGCCAGTCCGGGAGGGATCGAGAAGCTTTCTTT.

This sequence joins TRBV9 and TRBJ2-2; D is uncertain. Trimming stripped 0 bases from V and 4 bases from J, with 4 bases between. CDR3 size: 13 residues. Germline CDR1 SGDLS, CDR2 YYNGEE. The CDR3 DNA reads TGTGCCAGCAGCGTAGGGGTCACCGGGGAGCTGTTTTTT. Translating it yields CASSVGVTGELFF.

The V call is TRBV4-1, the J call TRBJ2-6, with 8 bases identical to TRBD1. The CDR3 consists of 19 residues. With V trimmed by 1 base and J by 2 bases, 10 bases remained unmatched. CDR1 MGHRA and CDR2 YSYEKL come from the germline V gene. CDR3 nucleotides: TGCGCCAGCAGCCAAGTGGGGGCCAGGGGGCCTGCTGGGGCCAACGTCCTGACTTTC. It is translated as CASSQVGARGPAGANVLTF.

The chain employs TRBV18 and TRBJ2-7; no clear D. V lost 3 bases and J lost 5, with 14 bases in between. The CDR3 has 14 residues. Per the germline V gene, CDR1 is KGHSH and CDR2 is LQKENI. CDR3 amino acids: CASSPAYRVDEQYF. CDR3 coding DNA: TGTGCCAGCTCACCGGCTTATAGGGTAGACGAGCAGTACTTC.

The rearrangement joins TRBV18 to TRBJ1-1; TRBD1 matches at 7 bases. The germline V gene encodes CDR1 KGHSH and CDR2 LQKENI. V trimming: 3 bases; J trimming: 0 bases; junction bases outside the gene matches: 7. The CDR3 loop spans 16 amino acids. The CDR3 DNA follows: TGTGCCAGCTCACCGCTGAAACAGGGGCTGAACACTGAAGCTTTCTTT. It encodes CASSPLKQGLNTEAFF.

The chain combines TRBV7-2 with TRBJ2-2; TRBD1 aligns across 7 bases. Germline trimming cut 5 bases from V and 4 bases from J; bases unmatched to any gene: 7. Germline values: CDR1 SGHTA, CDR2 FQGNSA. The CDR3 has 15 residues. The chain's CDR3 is CASSPAGTVTGELFF. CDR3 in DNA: TGTGCCAGCAGCCCGGCTGGGACAGTCACCGGGGAGCTGTTTTTT.

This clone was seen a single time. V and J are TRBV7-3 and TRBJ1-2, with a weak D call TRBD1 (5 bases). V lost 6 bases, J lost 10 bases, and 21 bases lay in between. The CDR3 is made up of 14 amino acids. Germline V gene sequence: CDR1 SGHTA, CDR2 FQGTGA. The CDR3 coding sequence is TGTGCCAGCAGTCCTGATGTCATTACAGGCGCCTACACCTTC. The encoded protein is CASSPDVITGAYTF.

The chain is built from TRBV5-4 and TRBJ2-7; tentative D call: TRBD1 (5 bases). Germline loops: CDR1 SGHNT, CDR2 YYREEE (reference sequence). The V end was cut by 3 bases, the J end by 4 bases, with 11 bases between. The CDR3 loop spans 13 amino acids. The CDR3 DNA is TGTGCCAGCAGCTCTCCGGACACTTACGAGCAGTACTTC. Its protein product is CASSSPDTYEQYF.

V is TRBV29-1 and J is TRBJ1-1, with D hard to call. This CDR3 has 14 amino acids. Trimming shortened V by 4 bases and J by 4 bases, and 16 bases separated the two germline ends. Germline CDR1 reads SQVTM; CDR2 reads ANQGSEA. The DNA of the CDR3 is TGCAGCGTTGCCTTTTCCCCCGGAGGCACTGAAGCTTTCTTT. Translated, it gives CSVAFSPGGTEAFF.

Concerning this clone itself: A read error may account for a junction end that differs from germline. The CDR3 DNA reads TGTGCCAGCAGCCTAACCCTCACTAGCGGGTCGAACACCGGGGAGCTGTTTTTT. It is translated as CASSLTLTSGSNTGELFF. The gene calls are TRBV7-3 and TRBJ2-2; 9 positions agree with TRBD2. CDR3 length: 18 residues. Germline CDR1 is SGHTA and CDR2 is FQGTGA.